Listed below are T cell receptor beta chains from one sample, sequenced in a study of T cell repertoires in cytomegalovirus infection. MiXCR, applied by TCRdb to the reads, yields one record per CDR3 protein. This sample has roughly 730,000 distinct CDR3 sequences, with 30% to 40% found just once. These receptors' antigens are unknown. The sequences come from cultured PBMCs, collected from culture after CMV antigen stimulation. The receptors come from a human donor in good health (CMV status not recorded). Some clones in this sample may be carry-over from other donors' samples. The CDR3 runs from the conserved cysteine through the conserved F or W. A D gene is named only where the DNA matches it firmly. Size tells how often a clone was seen (once, few, many) or the class of an expanded clone, and some rows leave it out.

d_gene	v_gene	j_gene	abundance	CDR3aa	CDR3nt
TRBD1	TRBV19	TRBJ2-7	-	CASSRQGTGSYEQYF	TGTGCCAGTAGCCGACAGGGGACGGGCTCCTACGAGCAGTACTTC
-	TRBV6-1	TRBJ1-4	many	CASSEDGAGEKLFF	TGTGCCAGCAGTGAAGATGGGGCGGGTGAAAAACTGTTTTTT
-	TRBV5-3	TRBJ2-2	-	CASSLVGASNTGELFF	TGTGCCAGCAGCTTGGTCGGGGCTTCGAACACCGGGGAGCTGTTTTTT
-	TRBV7-8	TRBJ1-3	few	CASSPMGPGGNTIYF	TGTGCCAGCAGCCCAATGGGGCCCGGTGGAAACACCATATATTTT
TRBD1	TRBV20-1	TRBJ2-3	few	CSARPISRTGSLVTDTQYF	TGCAGTGCTAGACCTATTTCCCGGACAGGGTCTTTGGTCACAGATACGCAGTATTTT
-	TRBV19	TRBJ2-1	-	CASSFTRGYEQFF	TGTGCCAGTAGTTTCACTAGGGGCTATGAGCAGTTCTTC
TRBD2	TRBV19	TRBJ2-3	-	CASSIAAASGTGDTQYF	TGTGCCAGTAGTATTGCTGCGGCTAGCGGGACGGGAGATACGCAGTATTTT
-	TRBV7-9	TRBJ1-3	few	CASSVGRENTIYF	TGTGCCAGCAGCGTAGGGCGCGAAAACACCATATATTTT
-	TRBV7-9	TRBJ1-2	few	CASSWMDSQRPSGYTF	TGTGCCAGCAGCTGGATGGACTCTCAAAGGCCCTCTGGCTACACCTTC
-	TRBV7-2	TRBJ2-1	-	CASSSSGQGGYEQFF	TGTGCCAGCAGTTCTAGCGGCCAGGGGGGTTATGAGCAGTTCTTC
TRBD2	TRBV15	TRBJ2-6	once	CATTIPGLAGGPSAGANVLTF	TGTGCCACCACTATACCAGGACTAGCGGGGGGGCCCTCGGCTGGGGCCAACGTCCTGACTTTC
TRBD1	TRBV7-9	TRBJ1-1	few	CASFTGGFTEAFF	TGTGCCAGTTTCACAGGGGGGTTCACTGAAGCTTTCTTT
-	TRBV20-1	TRBJ2-3	-	CSARIVGTDTQYF	TGCAGTGCTAGAATAGTAGGCACAGATACGCAGTATTTT
TRBD2	TRBV6-1	TRBJ2-1	few	CASSESLAAYNEQFF	TGTGCCAGCAGTGAATCACTAGCGGCCTACAATGAGCAGTTCTTC
TRBD2	TRBV6-2/TRBV6-3	TRBJ2-5	-	CASSILAGLKETQYF	TGTGCCAGCAGCATACTAGCGGGTTTGAAAGAGACCCAGTACTTC
-	TRBV15	TRBJ2-3	-	CATSEGPMDTQYF	TGTGCCACCAGCGAAGGACCAATGGATACGCAGTATTTT
TRBD1	TRBV20-1	TRBJ2-1	-	CSAVGQDVTYNEQFF	TGCAGTGCTGTGGGACAGGACGTCACCTACAATGAGCAGTTCTTC
TRBD2	TRBV7-2	TRBJ2-5	few	CASSPYEAGGGETQYF	TGTGCCAGCAGCCCTTATGAAGCGGGAGGAGGGGAGACCCAGTACTTC
-	TRBV7-2	TRBJ2-1	-	CASSLYREGYNEQFF	TGTGCCAGCAGCTTATACAGGGAAGGCTACAATGAGCAGTTCTTC
TRBD2	TRBV6-2/TRBV6-3	TRBJ2-7	-	CASTSSGTSEHEQYF	TGTGCCAGCACTTCATCTGGGACTAGCGAACACGAGCAGTACTTC
TRBD1	TRBV7-6	TRBJ2-7	-	CASSFYPGQGTYEQYF	TGTGCCAGCAGCTTCTATCCGGGACAGGGTACCTACGAGCAGTACTTC
-	TRBV15	TRBJ2-1	-	CATRRDLGSYNEQFF	TGTGCCACCAGGAGGGACCTCGGCTCCTACAATGAGCAGTTCTTC
TRBD2	TRBV29-1	TRBJ2-3	few	CSISPLAGGGNTQYF	TGCAGCATATCGCCACTAGCGGGAGGGGGAAATACGCAGTATTTT
-	TRBV7-2	TRBJ1-2	many	CASSFLQVEVGGYTF	TGTGCCAGCAGCTTCCTACAGGTGGAAGTAGGTGGCTACACCTTC
-	TRBV6-2/TRBV6-3	TRBJ2-7	-	CASSYSRTPGSYEQYF	TGTGCCAGCAGTTACTCGCGGACCCCGGGCTCCTACGAGCAGTACTTC
-	TRBV6-5	TRBJ2-3	-	CASSAREPPTDTQYF	TGTGCCAGCAGCGCCCGGGAGCCGCCCACAGATACGCAGTATTTT
-	TRBV7-2	TRBJ2-1	few	CASSPAVGEQFF	TGTGCCAGCAGCCCAGCTGTAGGTGAGCAGTTCTTC
-	TRBV7-2	TRBJ1-5	-	CASSLGSVPGNQPQHF	TGTGCCAGCAGCTTAGGGTCCGTGCCGGGCAATCAGCCCCAGCATTTT
-	TRBV5-3	TRBJ2-7	-	CASSLDRQYEQYF	TGTGCCAGCAGCTTGGACAGACAATACGAGCAGTACTTC
-	TRBV28	TRBJ1-2	-	CASSQPGHLYGYTF	TGTGCCAGCAGTCAACCGGGACACCTTTATGGCTACACCTTC
-	TRBV19	TRBJ1-2	-	CASSTDGYRGNLYGYTF	TGTGCCAGTAGTACCGATGGTTACAGAGGCAACCTCTATGGCTACACCTTC
TRBD2	TRBV7-8	TRBJ2-7	-	CASSPRLAGAPYEQYF	TGTGCCAGCAGCCCGCGACTAGCGGGAGCCCCCTACGAGCAGTACTTC
TRBD1	TRBV12-3/TRBV12-4	TRBJ1-4	few	CASSSATGVEKLFF	TGTGCCAGCAGCTCCGCTACAGGGGTAGAAAAACTGTTTTTT
-	TRBV7-9	TRBJ2-5	few	CAVSEGRETQYF	TGTGCCGTATCGGAGGGGCGAGAGACCCAGTACTTC
TRBD1	TRBV7-2	TRBJ1-2	many	CASSDRQGHGYTF	TGTGCCAGCAGCGACCGACAGGGTCATGGCTACACCTTC
-	TRBV7-2	TRBJ1-3	-	CASSSGGTSGNTIYF	TGTGCCAGCAGCTCTGGGGGCACGAGTGGAAACACCATATATTTT
-	TRBV5-6	TRBJ2-1	once	CASSGVTGRVDEQFF	TGTGCCAGCAGCGGCGTAACGGGCCGTGTTGATGAGCAGTTCTTC
-	TRBV6-2/TRBV6-3	TRBJ1-5	-	CASSRGHAHYSNQPQHF	TGTGCCAGCAGCCGGGGACACGCTCATTATAGCAATCAGCCCCAGCATTTT
TRBD1	TRBV4-1	TRBJ1-4	-	CASSQGGTAFNEKLFF	TGCGCCAGCAGCCAAGGCGGGACAGCCTTTAATGAAAAACTGTTTTTT
-	TRBV7-8	TRBJ1-6	many	CASSSRSSYNSPLHF	TGTGCCAGCAGCTCAAGGAGCTCCTATAATTCACCCCTCCACTTT
TRBD2	TRBV7-8	TRBJ2-3	medium-sized	CASSLARVGTSLKQYF	TGTGCCAGCAGCTTAGCGAGAGTTGGGACTAGCCTTAAGCAGTATTTT
-	TRBV11-3	TRBJ1-6	-	CASTLLTGPNSPLHF	TGTGCCAGCACGCTGCTAACAGGACCAAATTCACCCCTCCACTTT
-	TRBV20-1	TRBJ2-3	few	CSARGYGVADTQYF	TGCAGTGCTAGAGGGTATGGGGTTGCAGATACGCAGTATTTT
TRBD1	TRBV20-1	TRBJ1-5	-	CSVTGQVYQPQHF	TGCAGTGTTACCGGACAGGTTTATCAGCCCCAGCATTTT
TRBD2	TRBV7-2	TRBJ2-1	-	CASSLERGASYNEQFF	TGTGCCAGCAGCTTAGAGCGGGGGGCTTCCTACAATGAGCAGTTCTTC
TRBD1	TRBV19	TRBJ1-6	-	CASQARDSRDSPLHF	TGTGCCAGCCAGGCCAGGGACAGCCGAGATTCACCCCTCCACTTT
-	TRBV4-1	TRBJ2-7	-	CASSQDPGSLAYEQYF	TGCGCCAGCAGCCAAGACCCGGGAAGTCTGGCCTACGAGCAGTACTTC
-	TRBV4-1	TRBJ2-3	few	CASSQERRGGPTDTQYF	TGCGCCAGCAGCCAAGAGCGTAGGGGGGGGCCCACAGATACGCAGTATTTT
-	TRBV7-2	TRBJ2-5	-	CASSLTESETQYF	TGTGCCAGCAGCTTAACCGAGTCAGAGACCCAGTACTTC
TRBD1	TRBV24-1	TRBJ1-2	-	CATSDTGTGYGYTF	TGTGCCACCAGTGACACCGGGACAGGCTATGGCTACACCTTC
-	TRBV7-7	TRBJ2-2	few	CASSQVAGTGELFF	TGTGCCAGCAGTCAGGTGGCGGGTACCGGGGAGCTGTTTTTT